Listed below are T cell receptor beta chains from one sample, sequenced in a study of cytomegalovirus exposure and HLA in healthy donors. Clones were sequenced by immunoSEQ multiplex PCR, and TCRdb holds only the in-frame ones, with some missing. Recorded for this sample: 90,000 to 120,000 clones. Sequenced sample: PBMCs. These receptors were taken from a man aged 50 or older in good health and CMV-seronegative. CDR3s include the opening cysteine and the closing phenylalanine or tryptophan. A D gene is named only where the DNA matches it firmly.

D gene	J gene	V gene	CDR3 protein	CDR3 DNA
TRBD2	TRBJ2-1	TRBV6-5	CASRTSGRNEQFF	TGTGCCAGCAGGACCAGCGGGAGGAATGAGCAGTTCTTC
.	TRBJ1-6	TRBV7-9	CASSPAGQGPLHF	TGTGCCAGCAGCCCCGCCGGCCAGGGACCCCTCCACTTT
.	TRBJ1-1	TRBV18	CASSQGGNTEAFF	TGTGCCAGCTCCCAAGGGGGGAACACTGAAGCTTTCTTT
.	TRBJ1-2	TRBV5-6	CASSPGGSYGYTF	TGTGCCAGCAGCCCGGGAGGGAGCTATGGCTACACCTTC
TRBD1	TRBJ2-4	TRBV10-3	CAISRQGGPAKNIQYF	TGTGCCATCAGTAGACAGGGGGGCCCGGCCAAAAACATTCAGTACTTC
.	TRBJ1-1	TRBV6-5	CASSRGGDEAFF	TGTGCCAGCAGCCGAGGGGGGGATGAAGCTTTCTTT
.	TRBJ2-5	TRBV7-8	CASSSLTSETQYF	TGTGCCAGCAGCTCTTTAACGAGCGAGACCCAGTACTTC
.	TRBJ1-3	TRBV7-2	CASSLGAQGNTIYF	TGTGCCAGCAGCTTGGGAGCGCAGGGAAACACCATATATTTT
.	TRBJ1-1	TRBV30	CAWSRVLNTEAFF	TGTGCCTGGAGCCGAGTCTTGAACACTGAAGCTTTCTTT
TRBD1	TRBJ1-5	TRBV19	CASSPTGGLQPQHF	TGTGCCAGTAGTCCTACAGGGGGACTTCAGCCCCAGCATTTT
TRBD1	TRBJ2-1	TRBV5-1	CASSLTGYNEQFF	TGCGCCAGCAGCCTGACAGGGTACAATGAGCAGTTCTTC
.	TRBJ1-2	TRBV4-1	CASSLRTAGDGYTF	TGCGCCAGCAGCCTCCGGACCGCGGGCGATGGCTACACCTTC
TRBD1	TRBJ1-1	TRBV12-5	CASGLVTGAEAFF	TGTGCTAGTGGTTTGGTGACAGGGGCTGAAGCTTTCTTT
.	TRBJ2-7	TRBV28	CASSPPGGRGDGEQYF	TGTGCCAGCAGTCCCCCCGGGGGCAGGGGGGATGGCGAGCAGTACTTC
.	TRBJ2-3	TRBV19	CASSILGRAAGTDTQYF	TGTGCCAGTAGTATCCTCGGACGGGCTGCGGGGACAGATACGCAGTATTTT
TRBD1	TRBJ1-1	TRBV5-1	CASSLLEGANTEAFF	TGCGCCAGCAGCCTCCTTGAGGGGGCGAACACTGAAGCTTTCTTT